The rows below give T cell receptor beta chains drawn from one sample of a study of blood T cell repertoires in COVID-19. Generated by immunoSEQ multiplex PCR, the TCRdb table keeps only in-frame clones and is missing some. The table shows fewer than 110,000 clones, with roughly 85% occurring only once. The sequenced sample consisted of peripheral blood. These TCRs come from a man aged 45-60 years in a cohort sampled during active COVID-19. CDR3s include the opening cysteine and the closing phenylalanine or tryptophan. D genes are given only for firm matches. Only some rows state a clone size, as once, few, many or a class for expanded clones.

j_call	d_call	v_call	clone_size	cdr3_aa	cdr3_nt
TRBJ1-1	.	TRBV2	.	CASSAQMNTEAFF	TGTGCCAGCAGTGCCCAGATGAACACTGAAGCTTTCTTT
TRBJ2-1	TRBD2	TRBV5-1	.	CASSLDGLAANEQFF	TGCGCCAGCAGCTTGGACGGACTAGCGGCCAATGAGCAGTTCTTC
TRBJ1-2	.	TRBV7-2	.	CASSFERSGGYTF	TGTGCCAGCAGCTTTGAGAGAAGTGGTGGCTACACCTTC
TRBJ1-3	.	TRBV19	.	CASIDQGSGNTIYF	TGTGCCAGTATTGACCAGGGATCTGGAAACACCATATATTTT
TRBJ2-3	TRBD2	TRBV7-6	.	CASSLGGGGGAADTQYF	TGTGCCAGCAGCTTAGGTGGTGGCGGGGGGGCCGCAGATACGCAGTATTTT
TRBJ2-1	TRBD2	TRBV3-1/TRBV3-2	.	CASSLTSGLAYNEQFF	TGTGCCAGCAGCTTGACTAGCGGTTTAGCCTACAATGAGCAGTTCTTC
TRBJ2-2	.	TRBV19	.	CASSKGQGQPGVYSGELFF	TGTGCCAGTAGTAAAGGTCAGGGCCAACCTGGGGTTTACTCCGGGGAGCTGTTTTTT
TRBJ1-2	TRBD1	TRBV25-1	.	CASKGQGEGYGYTF	TGTGCCAGCAAGGGACAGGGGGAAGGCTATGGCTACACCTTC
TRBJ2-2	.	TRBV28	once	CASSPPQVGGELFF	TGTGCCAGCAGCCCCCCACAGGTTGGCGGGGAGCTGTTTTTT
TRBJ1-2	TRBD1	TRBV18	.	CASSHRDSYGYTF	TGTGCCAGCTCTCACCGGGACAGCTATGGCTACACCTTC
TRBJ2-1	TRBD2	TRBV7-6	.	CASSLDGLAGGRYGNEQFF	TGTGCCAGCAGCTTAGACGGACTAGCGGGGGGCAGGTATGGCAATGAGCAGTTCTTC
TRBJ2-2	TRBD2	TRBV15	.	CATSPGGVGTGELFF	TGTGCCACCAGCCCCGGGGGGGTGGGGACCGGGGAGCTGTTTTTT
TRBJ1-2	.	TRBV9	.	CASSVLSGGASYTF	TGTGCCAGCAGCGTATTGTCGGGGGGCGCGAGCTACACCTTC
TRBJ1-6	TRBD1	TRBV2	.	CASSPTGVDSPLHF	TGTGCCAGCAGTCCTACAGGGGTGGATTCACCCCTCCACTTT
TRBJ2-3	.	TRBV24-1	.	CATSNSRLSTDTQYF	TGTGCCACCAGTAACTCCAGACTTTCCACAGATACGCAGTATTTT
TRBJ1-2	TRBD1	TRBV20-1	.	CSASGQMGGDF	TGCAGTGCCTCGGGACAGATGGGGGGCGACTTC
TRBJ1-3	TRBD1	TRBV28	.	CASSWQGAGNTIYF	TGTGCCAGCAGTTGGCAGGGGGCTGGAAACACCATATATTTT
TRBJ2-3	.	TRBV5-5	.	CASSRQYLTDTQYF	TGTGCCAGCAGTCGACAGTACCTCACAGATACGCAGTATTTT
TRBJ1-2	TRBD1	TRBV12-3/TRBV12-4	.	CASRAGTGDGYTF	TGTGCCAGCAGGGCCGGGACAGGGGACGGCTACACCTTC
TRBJ2-5	.	TRBV18	.	CASSPLTKETQYF	TGTGCCAGCTCACCTCTAACCAAAGAGACCCAGTACTTC
TRBJ2-6	.	TRBV3-1/TRBV3-2	.	CASSPPLTGANVLTF	TGTGCCAGCAGCCCCCCCCTTACTGGGGCCAACGTCCTGACTTTC
TRBJ2-1	TRBD1	TRBV5-4	.	CAGQTQGVNEQFF	TGTGCCGGCCAAACCCAGGGGGTAAATGAGCAGTTCTTC
TRBJ1-4	TRBD1	TRBV9	.	CASTPSPGQGNEKLFF	TGTGCCAGCACTCCTTCTCCGGGACAGGGGAATGAAAAACTGTTTTTT
TRBJ2-3	.	TRBV29-1	.	CSCRGSRTSTDTQYF	TGCAGCTGCCGGGGGAGCCGGACTAGCACAGATACGCAGTATTTT
TRBJ1-6	TRBD1	TRBV9	.	CASSVTGQGRNSPLHF	TGTGCCAGCAGCGTCACTGGACAGGGTCGGAATTCACCCCTCCACTTT
TRBJ1-1	.	TRBV7-9	.	CASSPKMNTEAFF	TGTGCCAGCAGCCCCAAAATGAACACTGAAGCTTTCTTT
TRBJ2-3	TRBD2	TRBV19	.	CASSPRLAGGTDTQYF	TGTGCCAGTAGTCCCCGACTAGCGGGGGGAACAGATACGCAGTATTTT
TRBJ1-6	.	TRBV11-2	.	CASSPTGPILSPLHF	TGTGCCAGCAGCCCCACAGGACCCATCCTATCACCCCTCCACTTT
TRBJ2-1	.	TRBV28	once	CASYGFDDLEFF	TGTGCCAGTTACGGGTTCGACGATCTCGAGTTCTTC
TRBJ2-5	TRBD1	TRBV5-5	.	CASSLTWTGGSTTRQETQYF	TGTGCCAGCAGCTTAACGTGGACAGGGGGATCCACCACGCGCCAAGAGACCCAGTACTTC
TRBJ1-2	.	TRBV9	once	CASTKRGAWGYTF	TGTGCCAGCACCAAACGGGGGGCCTGGGGCTACACCTTC
TRBJ2-2	TRBD2	TRBV6-6	.	CASSYPSGGAGGELFF	TGTGCCAGCAGTTACCCGAGCGGGGGGGCCGGCGGGGAGCTGTTTTTT